Below, 24 T cell receptor beta chains from the same sample are listed, as sequenced in a study of blood T cells in healthy people across ages. Then a second PCR, running about 7 to 11 cycles, was carried out with a sample-barcoded 5' primer and a J-beta primer mix. TCRdb re-called the 5' RACE reads with MiXCR, one entry per CDR3 protein. Of 1.2 million to 1.5 million distinct CDR3 sequences listed, around 42% are singletons. The sequencing sample was made of blood. Receptor source: a woman between 18 and 29 years old in good health.

With regard to this clonotype: A much larger clone sits a single nucleotide away, making a read error possible. The rearrangement links TRBV29-1 to TRBJ2-1; D remains unclear. Between the trimmed V and J ends, which lost 0 bases and 6 bases, there was a span of 9 bases. CDR1 SQVTM and CDR2 ANQGSEA come from the germline V gene. The CDR3 extends over 13 amino acids. The CDR3 nucleotides are TGCAGCGTTGAAGATAGATCCCCCAATGAGCAGTTCTTC. This codes for CSVEDRSPNEQFF.

Ten or more counts support this clonotype. A much larger clone lies a single base off, so this may be a read error. The chain has TRBV4-1 and TRBJ2-5; no clear D gene. Germline V gene data show CDR1 as MGHRA and CDR2 as YSYEKL. This CDR3 has 16 residues. V shed 4 bases and J shed 11 bases, with 26 bases lying between them. The DNA of the CDR3 is TGCGCCAGCAGCCGAAGTGCTGGCGCATTTCAGGATGAGCAGTACTTC. Its translation: CASSRSAGAFQDEQYF.

The rearrangement links TRBV18 to TRBJ2-2, with TRBD1 as a possible D gene (6 bases). The CDR3 runs 15 residues. Germline values: CDR1 KGHSH, CDR2 LQKENI. Trimming cost V 3 bases and J 3 bases, with 11 bases left between them. This CDR3 reads CASSPYRTDTGELFF. DNA for the CDR3: TGTGCCAGCTCACCTTACAGGACAGACACCGGGGAGCTGTTTTTT.

V usage is TRBV12-3 or TRBV12-4 and J usage is TRBJ2-7; D remains unclear. Trimming stripped 8 bases from V and 7 bases from J, with 21 bases between. The CDR3 length is 14 residues. The CDR3, as DNA: TGTGCCAGCGGCCCCCATTCGACGGTCTCTGAGCAGTACTTC. Translated: CASGPHSTVSEQYF.

Here the CDR3 DNA reads TGTGCCAGCAGTTACGGGCAGGCCCCTCAAGAGACCCAGTTCTTC. Its protein product is CASSYGQAPQETQFF. This rearrangement joins TRBV6-5 to TRBJ2-5, with no clear D. The assigned J gene may be wrong: the sequence end matches TRBJ2-1 better. The CDR3 is made up of 15 amino acids. The germline V gene has CDR1 MNHEY and CDR2 SVGAGI.

The V call is TRBV4-1, the J call TRBJ1-2, with D perhaps matching TRBD1 (6 bases). The V end was cut by 1 base, the J end by 6 bases, with 15 bases between. Germline V lookup: CDR1 MGHRA, CDR2 YSYEKL. The CDR3 length is 15 residues. The CDR3 region is CASSQAIQGSDGYTF. The CDR3 DNA sequence: TGCGCCAGCAGCCAAGCTATACAGGGATCCGATGGCTACACCTTC.

This clonotype was seen ten or more times. The V and J genes are TRBV29-1 and TRBJ2-1, with 9 positions matching TRBD2. Germline CDR1 and CDR2: SQVTM and ANQGSEA. V shed 1 base, J shed 0 bases, and the junction held 4 bases outside the gene matches. This CDR3 has 16 residues. CDR3 coding DNA: TGCAGCGTTGAAGTCGGGACTAGCAGCTCCTACAATGAGCAGTTCTTC. Its translation is CSVEVGTSSSYNEQFF.

This clonotype was found once. The rearrangement joins TRBV7-8 to TRBJ2-1, with a tentative D call TRBD2 (7 bases). Germline V gives CDR1 SGHVS, CDR2 FQNEAQ. The V end lost 1 base, the J end lost 4 bases, and 14 bases lay between the germline ends. This CDR3 contains 16 residues. The CDR3 DNA is TGTGCCAGCAGCTTAGGGGGGGGCCCGCTATACAATGAGCAGTTCTTC. Amino acid sequence: CASSLGGGPLYNEQFF.

The chain employs TRBV20-1 and TRBJ1-2, with 7 positions matching TRBD1. CDR1 is DFQATT, CDR2 SNEGSKA, per germline (reference sequence). The V segment lost 3 bases and the J segment 2 bases; nucleotides outside the gene matches: 6. The CDR3 contains 14 residues. CDR3 DNA: TGCAGTGCTAGCCCTGGGACAGCGAACTATGGCTACACCTTC. Translated: CSASPGTANYGYTF.

The CDR3 protein is CASSYSKDTYVLYEQYF. The CDR3 DNA reads as TGTGCCAGCAGTTACTCGAAGGACACCTACGTCCTATACGAGCAGTACTTC. The chain couples TRBV6-5 to TRBJ2-7, with TRBD1 as a possible D gene (5 bases). CDR1 MNHEY and CDR2 SVGAGI come from the germline V gene. There are 17 residues in the CDR3. Trimming pared 0 bases from V and 4 bases from J, leaving 19 bases between.

V is TRBV5-1 and J is TRBJ2-1; D call uncertain. Per germline, CDR1 SGHRS and CDR2 YFSETQ. This CDR3 comprises 12 residues. Trimming shortened V by 2 bases and J by 8 bases, and 8 bases separated the two germline ends. The DNA of the CDR3 is TGCGCCAGCAGCTTCATATCGGATGAGCAGTTCTTC. This translates into CASSFISDEQFF.

The chain uses TRBV12-3 or TRBV12-4 and TRBJ1-5; TRBD1 matches at 7 bases. V lost 5 bases and J lost 0; bases outside the gene matches: 4. The CDR3 has 15 residues. CDR3: CASSPGTDSNQPQHF. The CDR3 region has the DNA TGTGCCAGCAGTCCTGGGACAGATAGCAATCAGCCCCAGCATTTT.

This clonotype was observed a few times. CDR3 in DNA: TGTGCCAGCAGGACCGGGACATCAGAGCCCCAGCATTTT. Encoded protein: CASRTGTSEPQHF. V usage is TRBV2 and J usage is TRBJ1-5; possible D gene TRBD1, 6 bases. Trimming removed 6 bases from V and 8 bases from J, with 14 bases in between. In germline, CDR1 is SNHLY, CDR2 FYNNEI. CDR3 length equals 13 residues.

The chain combines TRBV4-1 with TRBJ2-5; 12 bases match TRBD2. The germline CDR1 and CDR2 sequences are MGHRA and YSYEKL. The CDR3 totals 16 residues. V gave up 3 bases and J gave up 11 bases; unmatched junction bases: 13. The CDR3 loop is CASSQRLAGGPHEQYF. In DNA, the CDR3 is TGCGCCAGCAGCCAGCGCCTAGCGGGAGGGCCCCATGAGCAGTACTTC.

This clonotype was detected a few times. V gene TRBV6-5 combines with J gene TRBJ2-7; D is perhaps TRBD1 (6 bases). V was clipped by 2 bases and J by 1 base, with 12 bases between them. CDR3 length: 15 residues. From germline, CDR1 is MNHEY and CDR2 SVGAGI. The CDR3 bases are TGTGCCAGCAGTTACACGAGTGGACAGTCCTACGAGCAGTACTTC. Translated: CASSYTSGQSYEQYF.

V usage is TRBV7-9 and J usage is TRBJ1-2; D gene uncertain. The CDR3 length is 13 residues. V gave up 5 bases and J gave up 3 bases, with 10 bases separating them. Germline V gene data show CDR1 as SEHNR and CDR2 as FQNEAQ (reference sequence). The CDR3 region has the DNA TGTGCCAGCAGCAGCGGGATCGACTATGGCTACACCTTC. This encodes CASSSGIDYGYTF. Based on the CDR3 plus reference TRBV7-9 and TRBJ1-2, the full variable domain is DTGVSQNPRHKITKRGQNVTFRCDPISEHNRLYWYRQTLGQGPEFLTYFQNEAQLEKSRLLSDRFSAERPKGSFSTLEIQRTEQGDSAMYLCASSSGIDYGYTFGSGTRLTVV.

The chain employs TRBV6-1 and TRBJ2-7; TRBD1 is a possible D gene (7 bases). Germline CDR1 is MNHNS and CDR2 is SASEGT. The V gene lost 3 bases and the J gene lost 12 bases, with 12 bases spanning the gap. This CDR3 is 11 amino acids long. This CDR3 reads CASSDQGGRYF. The DNA for the CDR3 is TGTGCCAGCAGTGACCAGGGGGGACGGTACTTC.

A word on this clonotype: The germline gene is not matched at one end of the junction; a read error may be the cause. This rearrangement joins TRBV5-1 to TRBJ2-7; D unclear. This CDR3 has 14 amino acids. Germline V gene lookup returns CDR1 SGHRS and CDR2 YFSETQ. CDR3 residues: CASSLTVGTDEQCF. The CDR3 nucleotides are TGCGCCAGCAGCTTAACAGTCGGTACAGACGAGCAGTGCTTC.

This clonotype has a handful of counts. The chain is built from TRBV4-1 and TRBJ1-5; a possible D gene is TRBD1 (5 bases). Germline CDR1 is MGHRA and CDR2 is YSYEKL. The CDR3 totals 17 residues. V shed 1 base and J shed 4 bases, with 17 bases lying between them. CDR3 protein: CASSQGMSSRANQPQHF. In DNA form, the CDR3 reads TGCGCCAGCAGCCAAGGAATGTCGAGCAGGGCAAATCAGCCCCAGCATTTT.

The J gene is TRBJ2-5, the V gene TRBV6-5; D might be TRBD1 (6 bases). The CDR3 runs to 16 residues. Deletions cut 2 bases from V and 1 base from J, with 14 bases between. Germline CDR1 reads MNHEY; CDR2 reads SVGAGI. CDR3 protein: CASSYGLRDTQETQYF. DNA for the CDR3: TGTGCCAGCAGTTACGGGCTCCGGGACACCCAAGAGACCCAGTACTTC.

This clonotype was recorded at least ten times. The chain couples TRBV29-1 to TRBJ2-3, with TRBD1 as a possible D gene (6 bases). Trimming cost V 6 bases and J 3 bases, with 10 bases left between them. The CDR3 is 12 amino acids. Germline assignment: CDR1 SQVTM and CDR2 ANQGSEA. The CDR3 loop reads CSVLQGTDTQYF. DNA for the CDR3: TGCAGCGTGTTACAGGGAACAGATACGCAGTATTTT.

This clonotype was observed a few times. The V call is TRBV28, the J call TRBJ1-1; 8 nucleotides match TRBD1. Per germline, CDR1 MDHEN and CDR2 SYDVKM. CDR3 length equals 15 residues. Trimming at V came to 5 bases and at J to 0 bases, leaving 5 bases not matched to a gene. DNA of the CDR3: TGTGCCAGCAGTACAGGGGGGCGAATGAACACTGAAGCTTTCTTT. Translation gives CASSTGGRMNTEAFF.

This clonotype was detected a few times. The chain joins TRBV12-3 or TRBV12-4 to TRBJ2-7, with a weak D call TRBD2 (6 bases). Trimming shortened V by 4 bases and J by 0 bases, and 10 bases separated the two germline ends. The CDR3 is 14 amino acids. The CDR3 spells CASSSAGPSYEQYF. CDR3 sequence (DNA): TGTGCCAGCAGTTCCGCGGGACCCTCCTACGAGCAGTACTTC.

This chain connects TRBV20-1 to TRBJ2-5; tentatively, D is TRBD1 or TRBD2 (5 bases each). The length of the CDR3 is 16 residues. V was trimmed by 3 bases and J by 11 bases, leaving 28 bases between them. CDR1 and CDR2 from the germline V gene are DFQATT and SNEGSKA (reference sequence). The CDR3 sequence is CSARGPSQITYNEQYF. DNA of the CDR3: TGCAGTGCTAGGGGACCTAGCCAAATTACCTACAATGAGCAGTACTTC.